Listed below are T cell receptor beta chains from one sample, sequenced in a study of identifying expanded T cells in peripheral blood. Clones were sequenced by immunoSEQ multiplex PCR, and TCRdb holds only the in-frame ones, with some missing. The sample yields about 52,000 clones, around 82% seen once. What was sequenced was blood. These TCRs come from a person between 18 and 75 years old in good health. Each CDR3 is given with its conserved first and last residue. The D gene is left open where the match is weak. Size tells how often a clone was seen (once, few, many) or the class of an expanded clone, and some rows leave it out.

j_call clone_size d_call v_call cdr3_aa cdr3_nt
TRBJ2-1 . . TRBV18 CASSPVGGEQFF TGTGCCAGCTCACCGGTCGGGGGAGAGCAGTTCTTC
TRBJ2-5 . . TRBV15 CATSRDKETQYF TGTGCCACCAGCAGAGATAAAGAGACCCAGTACTTC
TRBJ1-5 . . TRBV7-2 CASSVQKGSNQPQHF TGTGCCAGCAGCGTACAAAAGGGCAGCAATCAGCCCCAGCATTTT
TRBJ2-3 . TRBD1 TRBV2 CASSSDRGSTDTQYF TGTGCCAGCAGCTCGGACAGGGGTTCAACAGATACGCAGTATTTT
TRBJ1-1 few . TRBV6-1 CASSEIGKMNTEAFF TGTGCCAGCAGTGAAATCGGGAAAATGAACACTGAAGCTTTCTTT
TRBJ1-2 few . TRBV7-3 CASSLTQGSYGYTF TGTGCCAGCAGCTTAACCCAGGGTAGCTATGGCTACACCTTC
TRBJ1-3 once TRBD1 TRBV30 CAWTPTGFGNTIYF TGTGCCTGGACCCCGACAGGGTTCGGAAACACCATATATTTT
TRBJ1-2 . . TRBV19 CASSTNLGGYTF TGTGCCAGTAGTACCAACCTGGGCGGCTACACCTTC
TRBJ2-3 . . TRBV19 CASSIEGTGEGTQYF TGTGCCAGTAGTATAGAGGGGACCGGAGAAGGTACGCAGTATTTT
TRBJ2-7 . TRBD2 TRBV18 CASSPFSGSEWEQYF TGTGCCAGCTCACCCTTTAGCGGGAGTGAGTGGGAGCAGTACTTC
TRBJ2-3 . . TRBV4-3 CASSQDVRDTQYF TGCGCCAGCAGCCAAGATGTAAGGGATACGCAGTATTTT
TRBJ1-1 once . TRBV5-8 CASSLTRLMNTEAFF TGTGCCAGCAGCCTCACCCGATTGATGAACACTGAAGCTTTCTTT
TRBJ2-2 . . TRBV4-3 CASSQGGYTGELFF TGCGCCAGCAGCCAAGGGGGTTACACCGGGGAGCTGTTTTTT
TRBJ1-4 . . TRBV10-2 CASSLTGGSNEKLFF TGCGCCAGCAGTCTAACCGGGGGGTCTAATGAAAAACTGTTTTTT
TRBJ2-7 . . TRBV14 CASSRDGLYEQYF TGTGCCAGCAGCCGGGACGGCCTCTACGAGCAGTACTTC
TRBJ2-1 . TRBD2 TRBV7-6 CASSMPSGSNEQFF TGTGCCAGCAGTATGCCTAGCGGGAGCAATGAGCAGTTCTTC